This T cell receptor (beta chain) came from a study of T-cell reconstitution after alpha-beta-depleted transplantation in children. Preparation of the TCRbeta library used unique molecular identifiers. MiXCR, applied by TCRdb to the PCR reads, yields one record per CDR3 protein. The sample holds nearly 350,000 distinct CDR3 sequences; 16% are singletons and the top ten take around 43%. The CDR3 sequence is 15 residues long. Between the trimmed V and J ends, which lost 6 bases and 5 bases, there was a span of 18 bases. Germline CDR1 reads MDHEN; CDR2 reads SYDVKM. The sequence came from a male patient under 10 years old who had a stem cell transplant for acute lymphoblastic leukemia, so the T cells may come from the graft donor. This chain connects TRBV28 to TRBJ2-3; D is perhaps TRBD1 or TRBD2 (5 bases each). The sample was PBMCs, mostly from graft donor cells, taken 360 days after TCRalphabeta/CD19-depleted stem cell transplant. DNA of the CDR3: TGTGCCAGCAGCCCCGGGACCTATATTCTAGATACGCAGTATTTT. Residues: CASSPGTYILDTQYF.